This note documents a single T cell receptor beta chain sequence. Antigen specificity is unknown. Repertoires were generated with immunoSEQ multiplex PCR, while TCRdb's copy carries only in-frame clones and drops some. The sample consists of about 150,000 clones, about 93% of them appearing once. This sample is part of a study of T cell responses to AZD1222 COVID-19 vaccine. General study results and limits: The donors showed a predominance of white British ancestry and of females, with possible underestimation of clonal diversity. Reportedly, nearly half the spike-specific TCRs target unmutated variant regions. Repertoire collection took place solely once the T cell response had peaked.

V shed 5 bases and J shed 2 bases, with 3 bases lying between them. Germline V CDR1 and CDR2: KGHSH, LQKENI. There are 12 residues in the CDR3. This chain joins TRBV18 and TRBJ2-2, with D hard to call. This specimen was peripheral blood, taken 28 days after the second AZD1222 dose. This sequence was found in an adult who received the AZD1222 COVID-19 vaccine. The CDR3 loop reads CASSFNTGELFF. For the CDR3, the DNA is TGTGCCAGCTCATTTAACACCGGGGAGCTGTTTTTT.